This T cell receptor beta chain comes out of a study of blood T cell repertoires in COVID-19. Across the whole study: Samples representing acute and convalescent COVID-19 were sourced from the United States, Italy and Spain. PBMCs, B-cell-depleted T cells, or T cells were the source of the cDNA or gDNA that made up the material.

Trimming at V came to 4 bases and at J to 5 bases, leaving 3 bases not matched to a gene. CDR1 SGHRS and CDR2 YFSETQ come from the germline V gene. The CDR3 runs 13 residues. Authors' data handling: Reference gene primer amplification in the assay estimated nucleated cell counts. Here immunoSEQ multiplex PCR was the method, and the copy in TCRdb shows in-frame clones only, minus some. The V and J calls and the clone size are those of that table, but D and trimming were determined from the DNA. The table has about 39,000 clones, roughly 80% seen once. The count of this clone is one. Sequencing was performed on peripheral blood. V is TRBV5-1 and J is TRBJ2-5, with 9 bases fitting TRBD2. The clonotype comes from a man aged 60-69 years in a cohort sampled during active COVID-19. CDR3 nucleotide sequence: TGCGCCAGCAGCGCGGGGGGGCCGGAGACCCAGTACTTC. Amino acid sequence: CASSAGGPETQYF.